This is a list of T cell receptor beta chains from one sample in a study of blood T cell repertoires in COVID-19. Some clones are missing from TCRdb's copy, which holds only in-frame ones; the method was immunoSEQ multiplex PCR. The repertoire consists of about 270,000 clones, with approximately 90% occurring once and the leading ten covering over 2%. The sequencing sample was made of PBMCs or T cells enriched from blood (not recorded which). These receptors were obtained from a woman in her thirties or forties with acute COVID-19. Each CDR3 is given with its conserved first and last residue.

v_call | cdr3_aa
TRBV5-5 | CASSLVGGQNYEQYF
TRBV6-5 | CASSYSPRVNYGYTF
TRBV11-2 | CASSLAGYNSPLHF
TRBV21-1 | CASSKRAGGKDEQYF
TRBV5-5 | CASSPDTYEQYF
TRBV19 | CASSIPYGQPFHNEQFF
TRBV28 | CASTAPQGRGNTIYF
TRBV19 | CASSIDPTGTFGNQPQHF
TRBV25-1 | CASSVGGLAGGETQYF
TRBV7-6 | CASSRLTSGSQGEQYF
TRBV13 | CASRRGGGNYGYTF
TRBV18 | CASSPLGHNTEAFF
TRBV19 | CASSVSSGRASEQYF
TRBV2 | CASSSGGQGARGYTF
TRBV24-1 | CATRPGGGGNTEAFF
TRBV21-1 | CASSKTRVGWADTQYF
TRBV6-6 | CASSSGRGLAGELFF
TRBV5-1 | CASSSPGLGYNEQFF
TRBV5-5 | CASSLERTGELFF
TRBV9 | CASSVGQGAYGYTF